This is a list of T cell receptor beta chains from one sample in a study of preoperative IRX-2 immunotherapy in early breast cancer. Using immunoSEQ multiplex PCR, the repertoire was profiled, and TCRdb retains in-frame clones only, with some absent. This repertoire shows tens of thousands of clones, about 68% found once; its top ten account for less than 7%. Here the sequenced sample was lymph node tissue, taken after IRX-2 immunotherapy. The receptors here all came from a human donor with breast cancer. Each CDR3 is given with its conserved first and last residue. D genes are given only for firm matches.

v_gene	d_gene	j_gene	CDR3aa	CDR3nt
TRBV19	TRBD2	TRBJ2-5	CASSRLAGLETQYF	TGTGCCAGTAGTAGGCTAGCGGGACTAGAGACCCAGTACTTC
TRBV14	NA	TRBJ1-3	CASSQDDSWNGNTIYF	TGTGCCAGCAGCCAAGATGATAGCTGGAATGGAAACACCATATATTTT
TRBV10-2	NA	TRBJ2-7	CASSDTGSPHEQYF	TGCGCCAGCAGCGATACAGGGTCGCCCCACGAGCAGTACTTC
TRBV19	NA	TRBJ2-3	CASRRGGQVRSTDTQYF	TGTGCCAGCAGGAGGGGTGGACAGGTCAGAAGCACAGATACGCAGTATTTT
TRBV6-7	NA	TRBJ2-7	CASRALGRTESYEQYF	TGTGCCAGCAGAGCCCTAGGGAGGACAGAATCCTACGAGCAGTACTTC
TRBV11-3	NA	TRBJ2-5	CASSPGGDQETQYF	TGTGCCAGCAGCCCAGGGGGGGACCAAGAGACCCAGTACTTC
TRBV28	NA	TRBJ1-2	CASSMRGGYGYTF	TGTGCCAGCAGCATGAGGGGTGGCTATGGCTACACCTTC
TRBV19	NA	TRBJ2-5	CASSMDSTSGTQYF	TGTGCCAGTAGTATGGACAGTACCTCGGGGACCCAGTACTTC
TRBV6-8	NA	TRBJ1-4	CASSYGGIGEKLFF	TGTGCCAGCAGTTACGGAGGAATTGGTGAAAAACTGTTTTTT
TRBV19	NA	TRBJ2-7	CASSPVQGDEQYF	TGTGCCAGTAGTCCCGTACAGGGAGACGAGCAGTACTTC
TRBV11-3	NA	TRBJ1-3	CASSPREGGGNTIYF	TGTGCCAGCAGCCCTCGGGAGGGTGGTGGAAACACCATATATTTT
TRBV6-8	NA	TRBJ1-5	CASSYEGLFQPQHF	TGTGCCAGCAGTTACGAGGGTTTGTTCCAGCCCCAGCATTTT